Below, 24 T cell receptor beta chains from the same sample are listed, as sequenced in a study of shared clonotypes between healthy human individuals. Here immunoSEQ multiplex PCR was the method, and the copy in TCRdb shows in-frame clones only, minus some. The sample shows around 990,000 clones, around 77% of them seen only once. Sequencing was carried out using memory CD4+ T cells from PBMCs. Documented subset: CD45RA-negative fraction. Receptors were obtained from a man younger than 30 in good health. Some clones in this sample may be carry-over from other donors' samples.

This clone was seen at least ten times. The chain uses TRBV2 and TRBJ2-1, with 9 bases lining up with TRBD1. V lost 7 bases and J lost 7; bases outside the gene matches: 5. The CDR3 has 13 residues. Germline lookup yields CDR1 SNHLY and CDR2 FYNNEI. The CDR3: CASKQGAENEQFF. The DNA of the CDR3 is TGTGCCAGCAAACAGGGGGCGGAAAATGAGCAGTTCTTC.

This chain links TRBV27 with TRBJ1-1; D is ambiguous. Germline CDR1 MNHEY, CDR2 SMNVEV (reference sequence). V lost 4 bases to trimming and J lost 4 bases, with 13 bases between them. The CDR3 sequence is 14 residues long. The CDR3 protein is CASSYHPSGTEAFF. In nucleotides, the CDR3 is TGTGCCAGCAGTTACCACCCTTCTGGCACTGAAGCTTTCTTT.

V and J are TRBV11-2 and TRBJ2-3; D is uncertain. The CDR3 consists of 14 residues. The V and J ends lost 2 bases and 2 bases respectively, with 8 bases between them. CDR1 SGHAT and CDR2 FQNNGV come from the germline V gene. The CDR3 protein is CASSLFPFTDTQYF. CDR3 coding DNA: TGTGCCAGCAGCTTATTCCCCTTCACAGATACGCAGTATTTT.

To note about this clone: The sample contains more than one DNA sequence encoding this CDR3. The rearrangement uses TRBV7-9 and TRBJ1-2, with 7 bases matching TRBD1. The V gene end was trimmed by 5 bases and the J gene end by 2 bases; junction bases not matched to a gene: 5. This CDR3 comprises 14 residues. Per germline, CDR1 SEHNR and CDR2 FQNEAQ (reference sequence). CDR3 bases: TGTGCCAGCAGCCTGGGACAGCAGAACTATGGCTACACCTTC. The encoded protein is CASSLGQQNYGYTF. Full variable domain (rest looked up from reference TRBV7-9 and TRBJ1-2): DTGVSQNPRHKITKRGQNVTFRCDPISEHNRLYWYRQTLGQGPEFLTYFQNEAQLEKSRLLSDRFSAERPKGSFSTLEIQRTEQGDSAMYLCASSLGQQNYGYTFGSGTRLTVV.

This clone was counted only a few times. At one end, the junction sequence differs from germline, possibly due to a read error. The chain joins TRBV2 to TRBJ1-5, with D unclear. Germline V lookup: CDR1 SNHLY, CDR2 FYNNEI. This CDR3 has 13 residues. The CDR3 loop reads CASTWRQSQPQHF. In nucleotides, the CDR3 is TGTGCCAGCACCTGGAGGCAGAGCCAGCCCCAGCACTTT. Complete variable domain (other parts from reference TRBV2 and TRBJ1-5): EPEVTQTPSHQVTQMGQEVILRCVPISNHLYFYWYRQILGQKVEFLVSFYNNEISEKSEIFDDQFSVERPDGSNFTLKIRSTKLEDSAMYFCASTWRQSQPQHFGDGTRLSIL.

The chain uses TRBV19 and TRBJ2-7; D possibly uses TRBD1 or TRBD2 (5 bases each). V was shortened by 3 bases and J by 2 bases, with 20 bases between the two germline ends. CDR3 size: 17 residues. Germline CDR1 is LNHDA and CDR2 is SQIVND (reference sequence). The chain's CDR3 is CASSMKGRDAYPYEQYF. DNA of the CDR3: TGTGCCAGTAGTATGAAGGGACGGGACGCCTACCCCTACGAGCAGTACTTC.

The gene calls are TRBV6-1 and TRBJ2-2; 10 bases map to TRBD2. Germline V lookup: CDR1 MNHNS, CDR2 SASEGT. Trimming removed 2 bases from V and 3 bases from J; junction bases left unmatched: 0. This CDR3 comprises 15 residues. This chain's CDR3 is CASSELAGDTGELFF. CDR3 bases: TGTGCCAGCAGTGAACTAGCGGGAGACACCGGGGAGCTGTTTTTT.

As for this clone: Other nucleotide sequences from this sample produce the same CDR3. The genes are TRBV13 and TRBJ1-1; D unclear. The V and J ends lost 3 bases and 1 base respectively, with 9 bases between them. The CDR3 length is 14 residues. The germline V gene encodes CDR1 PRHDT and CDR2 FYEKMQ (reference sequence). The DNA for the CDR3 is TGTGCCAGCAGCTTGGGCAGGAAGAACACTGAAGCTTTCTTT. Its protein is CASSLGRKNTEAFF.

This chain connects TRBV7-9 to TRBJ1-1; TRBD1 might be the D (5 bases). There are 13 residues in the CDR3. V was cut by 6 bases and J by 4 bases, with 12 bases left in between. Germline CDR1 and CDR2: SEHNR and FQNEAQ (reference sequence). CDR3 in amino acids: CASSHSGGTEAFF. CDR3 coding DNA: TGTGCCAGCAGTCACTCCGGGGGCACTGAAGCTTTCTTT.

As DNA, the CDR3 is TGTGCCAGCAGTTACGCCCCCGGGGCGGATAATTCACCCCTCCACTTT. Protein sequence: CASSYAPGADNSPLHF. The chain combines TRBV6-5 with TRBJ1-6, with D possibly TRBD1 on 5 matching bases. The length of the CDR3 is 16 residues. V was pared by 2 bases and J by 5 bases, with 13 bases between. Germline CDR1 reads MNHEY; CDR2 reads SVGAGI.

The CDR3 DNA sequence: TGTGCCAGCGGCACCGGCGACATCGGGCAAGAGACCCAGTACTTC. It translates to CASGTGDIGQETQYF. V gene TRBV2 combines with J gene TRBJ2-5; D gene uncertain. Between the trimmed V and J ends, which lost 8 bases and 2 bases, there was a span of 18 bases. The CDR3 runs 15 residues. The germline V gene has CDR1 SNHLY and CDR2 FYNNEI.

V is TRBV7-2 and J is TRBJ1-5, with TRBD1 matching over 12 bases. Germline CDR1 reads SGHTA; CDR2 reads FQGNSA. V was clipped by 3 bases and J by 5 bases; unmatched bases: 2. The CDR3 contains 15 residues. This CDR3 reads CASSFGTGGDQPQHF. The CDR3 DNA reads as TGTGCCAGCAGCTTTGGGACAGGGGGCGATCAGCCCCAGCATTTT.

The V call is TRBV5-1, the J call TRBJ1-1, with D possibly matching TRBD1 (5 bases). Germline CDR1 and CDR2: SGHRS and YFSETQ. V was shortened by 6 bases and J by 2 bases, with 17 bases between the two germline ends. This CDR3 is 15 amino acids long. The CDR3 loop is CASTITAGTNTEAFF. CDR3 bases: TGCGCCAGCACGATCACCGCCGGGACTAACACTGAAGCTTTCTTT.

Comments on this clone: This sample includes further DNA sequences coding for the same CDR3. The V call is TRBV20-1, the J call TRBJ1-2, with D possibly TRBD1 on 5 matching bases. The CDR3 sequence is 11 residues long. Trimming took 3 bases from V and 3 from J, leaving 5 bases between them. From germline, CDR1 is DFQATT and CDR2 SNEGSKA (reference sequence). The chain's CDR3 is CSASRDYGYTF. CDR3 DNA: TGCAGTGCTAGCAGGGACTATGGCTACACCTTC.

The V and J genes are TRBV5-1 and TRBJ2-1; D is possibly TRBD1 or TRBD2 (6 bases each). The CDR3 contains 13 residues. Per germline, CDR1 SGHRS and CDR2 YFSETQ. The V end lost 7 bases, the J end lost 4 bases, and 12 bases lay between the germline ends. The CDR3 DNA follows: TGCGCCAGCTCGGAGGGGGTATACAATGAGCAGTTCTTC. This encodes CASSEGVYNEQFF. The complete variable domain, with remaining parts taken from reference TRBV5-1 and TRBJ2-1, reads KAGVTQTPRYLIKTRGQQVTLSCSPISGHRSVSWYQQTPGQGLQFLFEYFSETQRNKGNFPGRFSGRQFSNSRSEMNVSTLELGDSALYLCASSEGVYNEQFFGPGTRLTVL.

The V call is TRBV5-4, the J call TRBJ2-2; D may be TRBD1 (6 bases). V lost 4 bases to trimming and J lost 6 bases, with 19 bases between them. Germline loops: CDR1 SGHNT, CDR2 YYREEE (reference sequence). The CDR3 covers 16 residues. CDR3 residues: CASSPSTGTVAGELFF. The CDR3 nucleotides are TGTGCCAGCAGCCCCTCTACAGGGACGGTCGCCGGGGAGCTGTTTTTT.

The chain's CDR3 is CAISDGVAGEGTQYF. As DNA, the CDR3 is TGTGCCATCAGTGACGGGGTAGCGGGAGAGGGGACCCAGTACTTC. This chain joins TRBV10-3 and TRBJ2-5; 9 bases map to TRBD2. Germline V gene lookup returns CDR1 ENHRY and CDR2 SYGVKD. The CDR3 is 15 amino acids. With V trimmed by 3 bases and J by 7 bases, 9 bases remained unmatched.

The chain's CDR3 is CASSQRGERQPQHF. CDR3 DNA: TGTGCCAGCAGTCAAAGGGGGGAACGGCAGCCCCAGCATTTT. The chain has TRBV6-1 and TRBJ1-5; TRBD1 is a possible D gene (6 bases). The V gene's germline CDR1 is MNHNS and CDR2 SASEGT. The V gene lost 5 bases and the J gene lost 7 bases, with 15 bases spanning the gap. This CDR3 is 14 amino acids long.

Remarks on this clone: This CDR3 is also generated by other DNA sequences in the sample. The chain uses TRBV28 and TRBJ2-7; 7 bases fit TRBD1. The CDR3 covers 15 residues. CDR1 is MDHEN, CDR2 SYDVKM, per germline. V trimming: 4 bases; J trimming: 0 bases; junction bases outside the gene matches: 6. CDR3: CASSSPGQSSYEQYF. The CDR3 coding sequence is TGTGCCAGCAGTTCACCGGGACAGAGCTCCTACGAGCAGTACTTC.

CDR3 coding DNA: TGTGCCTGGAGTAGCCCAGCGGGGGGGGACTACAATGAGCAGTTCTTC. Translation gives CAWSSPAGGDYNEQFF. The chain combines TRBV30 with TRBJ2-1, with TRBD2 matching 10 bases. The CDR3 contains 16 residues. With V trimmed by 2 bases and J by 3 bases, 7 bases remained unmatched. Germline-derived CDR1 and CDR2 are GTSNPN and SVGIG (reference sequence).

The chain couples TRBV4-3 to TRBJ2-1; 13 bases match TRBD2. The CDR3 contains 17 residues. V gave up 1 base and J gave up 15 bases; unmatched junction bases: 15. Germline V gene lookup returns CDR1 LGHNA and CDR2 YSLEER. In DNA, the CDR3 is TGCGCCAGCAGCCAAGGGCCCGGACTAGCGGGAGCAGTTAGCCTGTTCTTC. It yields the protein CASSQGPGLAGAVSLFF.

On this clone itself: One end of the junction does not line up with germline, which may come from a read error. The V gene is TRBV5-1, the J gene TRBJ1-4; no firm D call. The CDR3 has 13 amino acids. Germline V gene lookup returns CDR1 SGHRS and CDR2 YFSETQ. As DNA, the CDR3 is TGCGCCTGCAGCATGGGGAGTAATGAAAAACTGTTTTTT. It is translated as CACSMGSNEKLFF.

This clone has only a few counts. The V gene is TRBV30, the J gene TRBJ1-1; no clear D gene. Trimming took 4 bases from V and 10 from J, leaving 13 bases between them. Per the germline V gene, CDR1 is GTSNPN and CDR2 is SVGIG (reference sequence). The CDR3 has 11 residues. The CDR3 coding sequence is TGTGCCTGGATCCCCCCTGGCGGAGCTTTCTTT. Protein sequence: CAWIPPGGAFF. Supplemented by reference TRBV30 and TRBJ1-1, the full variable domain reads SQTIHQWPATLVQPVGSPLSLECTVEGTSNPNLYWYRQAAGRGLQLLFYSVGIGQISSEVPQNLSASRPQDRQFILSSKKLLLSDSGFYLCAWIPPGGAFFGQGTRLTVV.

The chain links TRBV2 to TRBJ2-1; 8 bases are a match to TRBD2. Germline loops: CDR1 SNHLY, CDR2 FYNNEI. The CDR3 is 14 residues long. The trim removed 8 bases at V and 7 bases at J, leaving 10 bases unmatched. The CDR3 loop is CASLTGTRGNEQFF. DNA for the CDR3: TGTGCCAGCCTCACCGGGACTAGAGGGAATGAGCAGTTCTTC.